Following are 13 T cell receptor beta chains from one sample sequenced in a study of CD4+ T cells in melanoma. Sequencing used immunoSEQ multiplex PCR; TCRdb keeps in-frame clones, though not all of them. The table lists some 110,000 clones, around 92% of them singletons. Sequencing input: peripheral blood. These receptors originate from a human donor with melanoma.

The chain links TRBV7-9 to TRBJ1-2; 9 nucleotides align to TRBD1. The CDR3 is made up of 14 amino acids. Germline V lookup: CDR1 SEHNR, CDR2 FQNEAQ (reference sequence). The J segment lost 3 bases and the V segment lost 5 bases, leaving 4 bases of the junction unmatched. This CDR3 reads CASSQQGADYGYTF. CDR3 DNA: TGTGCCAGCAGCCAACAGGGGGCCGACTATGGCTACACCTTC. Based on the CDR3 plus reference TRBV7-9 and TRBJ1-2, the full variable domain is DTGVSQNPRHKITKRGQNVTFRCDPISEHNRLYWYRQTLGQGPEFLTYFQNEAQLEKSRLLSDRFSAERPKGSFSTLEIQRTEQGDSAMYLCASSQQGADYGYTFGSGTRLTVV.

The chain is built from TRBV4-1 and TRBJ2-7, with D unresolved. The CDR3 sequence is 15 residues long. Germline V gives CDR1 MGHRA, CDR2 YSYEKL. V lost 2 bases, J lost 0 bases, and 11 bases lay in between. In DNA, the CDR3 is TGCGCCAGCAGCCAATCCCCTGGCACCTCCTACGAGCAGTACTTC. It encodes CASSQSPGTSYEQYF.

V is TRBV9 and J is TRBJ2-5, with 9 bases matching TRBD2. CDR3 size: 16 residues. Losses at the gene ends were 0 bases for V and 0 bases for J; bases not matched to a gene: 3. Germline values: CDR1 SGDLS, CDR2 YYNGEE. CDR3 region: CASSVGSGGHQETQYF. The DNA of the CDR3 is TGTGCCAGCAGCGTAGGTAGCGGGGGCCACCAAGAGACCCAGTACTTC.

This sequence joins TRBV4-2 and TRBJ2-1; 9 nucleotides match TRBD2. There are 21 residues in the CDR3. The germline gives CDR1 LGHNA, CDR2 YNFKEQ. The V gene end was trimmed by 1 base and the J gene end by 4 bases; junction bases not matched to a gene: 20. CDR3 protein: CASSQGDRFLASGEFYNEQFF. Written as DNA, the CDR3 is TGTGCCAGCAGCCAAGGGGACCGGTTCTTGGCTAGCGGGGAATTTTACAATGAGCAGTTCTTC.

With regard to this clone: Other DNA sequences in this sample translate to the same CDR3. This chain's CDR3 is CASSQDRGRTYEQYF. The DNA of the CDR3 is TGCGCCAGCAGCCAAGACAGGGGCAGGACCTACGAGCAGTACTTC. This chain connects TRBV4-3 to TRBJ2-7, with D perhaps TRBD1 (6 bases). The CDR3 contains 15 residues. Germline V gene data show CDR1 as LGHNA and CDR2 as YSLEER. V lost 0 bases to trimming and J lost 2 bases, with 11 bases between them.

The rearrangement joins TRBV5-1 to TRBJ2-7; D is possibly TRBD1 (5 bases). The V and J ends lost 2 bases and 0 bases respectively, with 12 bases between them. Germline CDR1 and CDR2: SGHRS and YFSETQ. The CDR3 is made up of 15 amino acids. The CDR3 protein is CASSLSGYSSYEQYF. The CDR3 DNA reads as TGCGCCAGCAGCTTATCAGGGTACAGCTCCTACGAGCAGTACTTC.

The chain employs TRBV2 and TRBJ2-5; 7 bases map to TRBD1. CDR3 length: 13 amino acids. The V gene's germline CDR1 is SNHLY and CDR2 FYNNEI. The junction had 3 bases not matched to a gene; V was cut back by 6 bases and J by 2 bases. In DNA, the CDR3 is TGTGCCAGCAGCAGGGACAGACAAGAGACCCAGTACTTC. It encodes CASSRDRQETQYF.

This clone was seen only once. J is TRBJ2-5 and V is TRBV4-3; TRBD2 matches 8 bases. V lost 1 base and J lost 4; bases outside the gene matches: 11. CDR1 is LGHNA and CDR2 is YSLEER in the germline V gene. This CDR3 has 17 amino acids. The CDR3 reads CASSQVSTGGPRETQYF. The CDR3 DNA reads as TGCGCCAGCAGCCAAGTTTCCACGGGGGGGCCACGAGAGACCCAGTACTTC.

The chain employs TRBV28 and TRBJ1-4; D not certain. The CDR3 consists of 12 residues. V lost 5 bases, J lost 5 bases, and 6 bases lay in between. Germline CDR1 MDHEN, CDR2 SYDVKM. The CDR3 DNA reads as TGTGCCAGCAGTCCCCCCAATGAAAAACTGTTTTTT. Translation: CASSPPNEKLFF.

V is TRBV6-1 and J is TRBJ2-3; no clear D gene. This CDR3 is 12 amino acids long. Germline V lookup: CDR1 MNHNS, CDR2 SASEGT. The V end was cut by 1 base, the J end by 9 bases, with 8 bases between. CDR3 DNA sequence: TGTGCCAGCAGTGAAGATGGGTTGACGCAGTATTTT. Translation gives CASSEDGLTQYF.

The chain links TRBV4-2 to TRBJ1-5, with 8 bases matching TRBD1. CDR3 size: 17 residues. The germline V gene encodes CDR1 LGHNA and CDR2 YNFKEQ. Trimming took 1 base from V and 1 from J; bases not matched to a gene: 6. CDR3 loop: CASSQAQGAGSNQPQHF. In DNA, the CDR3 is TGTGCCAGCAGCCAAGCCCAGGGGGCAGGAAGCAATCAGCCCCAGCATTTT.

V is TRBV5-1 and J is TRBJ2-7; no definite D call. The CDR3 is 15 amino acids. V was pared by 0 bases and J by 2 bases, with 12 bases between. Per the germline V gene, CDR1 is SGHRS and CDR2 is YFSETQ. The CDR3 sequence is CASSLVGQLTYEQYF. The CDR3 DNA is TGCGCCAGCAGCTTGGTTGGTCAGCTCACCTACGAGCAGTACTTC.

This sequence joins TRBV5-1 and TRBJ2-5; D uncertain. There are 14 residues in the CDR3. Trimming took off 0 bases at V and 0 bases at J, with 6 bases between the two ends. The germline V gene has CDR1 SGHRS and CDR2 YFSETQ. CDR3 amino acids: CASSLDQYQETQYF. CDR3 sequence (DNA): TGCGCCAGCAGCTTGGACCAGTACCAAGAGACCCAGTACTTC.